A selection of T cell receptor beta chains follows, all from one sample in a study of blood T cell repertoires in COVID-19. This table comes from immunoSEQ multiplex PCR, and its TCRdb copy is limited to in-frame clones, with some not included. The data contain about 60,000 clones, approximately 80% of them singletons. The sample comprised peripheral blood. The receptors come from a human donor in a cohort sampled during active COVID-19. The CDR3 runs from the conserved cysteine through the conserved F or W. The order of the fields is CDR3 protein, CDR3 DNA, clone size, J gene, D gene, V gene. The D gene is left open where the match is weak. Some rows mark clone size as missing; the rest say once, few, many or name a class of expanded clone.

CAWTHSGVRRWRLYGYTF TGTGCCTGGACCCACTCAGGGGTTCGGCGGTGGAGGCTATATGGCTACACCTTC few TRBJ1-2 - TRBV30
CASSFQAGNEQFF TGTGCCAGCAGTTTCCAAGCCGGGAATGAGCAGTTCTTC - TRBJ2-1 - TRBV6-6
CSGQVELNTEAFF TGCAGCGGACAGGTGGAGTTGAACACTGAAGCTTTCTTT - TRBJ1-1 - TRBV29-1
CASSLEPATGGNEQYF TGTGCCAGCAGTTTAGAACCCGCGACAGGGGGCAACGAGCAGTACTTC - TRBJ2-7 TRBD1 TRBV27
CASSSDTLYGYTF TGTGCCAGCAGCTCCGACACCCTCTATGGCTACACCTTC - TRBJ1-2 - TRBV7-3
CAISEFLYEQYF TGTGCCATCAGTGAGTTTCTCTACGAGCAGTACTTC - TRBJ2-7 - TRBV10-3
CSAGEVEKLFF TGCAGTGCAGGGGAGGTAGAAAAACTGTTTTTT - TRBJ1-4 - TRBV20-1
CASSLGLAGPVETQYF TGTGCCAGCAGCTTAGGACTAGCGGGACCTGTGGAGACCCAGTACTTC - TRBJ2-5 TRBD2 TRBV7-9
CASSLDGTGSLNYGYTF TGTGCCAGCAGTCTCGACGGGACAGGGTCACTTAACTATGGCTACACCTTC few TRBJ1-2 TRBD1 TRBV28
CASSFQGDSTSPLHF TGCGCCAGCAGCTTTCAGGGGGACAGTACCTCACCCCTCCACTTT - TRBJ1-6 TRBD1 TRBV5-1
CASSRGLAGVYEQYF TGTGCCAGCAGCAGGGGACTAGCGGGAGTCTACGAGCAGTACTTC - TRBJ2-7 TRBD2 TRBV7-9
CASSSLNTGELFF TGTGCCAGTAGTTCACTGAACACCGGGGAGCTGTTTTTT - TRBJ2-2 - TRBV19
CASSSAGVADEQFF TGTGCCAGCAGCTCAGCGGGAGTCGCCGATGAGCAGTTCTTC few TRBJ2-1 TRBD2 TRBV27
CASSSGVNYGYTF TGTGCCAGCTCCTCGGGGGTAAACTATGGCTACACCTTC - TRBJ1-2 - TRBV19
CASSHPSGSRRETQYF TGTGCCAGCAGCCATCCGAGCGGGAGCCGGCGAGAGACCCAGTACTTC - TRBJ2-5 TRBD2 TRBV14
CASSRTGSNQPQHF TGTGCCAGCAGCCGGACTGGTAGCAATCAGCCCCAGCATTTT - TRBJ1-5 - TRBV5-5
CASSQALNEKLFF TGCGCCAGCAGCCAAGCCCTTAATGAAAAACTGTTTTTT - TRBJ1-4 - TRBV4-1
CASSQEGGTPKGLQFF TGCGCCAGCAGCCAAGAGGGGGGGACCCCCAAAGGACTGCAGTTCTTC few TRBJ2-1 TRBD2 TRBV4-3
CASSSFYGQVAYGYTF TGTGCCAGTAGTTCCTTTTACGGACAGGTGGCCTATGGCTACACCTTC once TRBJ1-2 TRBD1 TRBV19
CASNRDRGLEEQFF TGTGCCAGCAATCGGGACAGGGGGCTGGAGGAGCAGTTCTTC - TRBJ2-1 TRBD1 TRBV2
CASSEGLAGAGSYNEQFF TGTGCCAGCAGCGAGGGACTAGCGGGAGCCGGCTCCTACAATGAGCAGTTCTTC - TRBJ2-1 TRBD2 TRBV7-2
CASSPPGAGGETQYF TGTGCCAGCAGCCCCCCGGGGGCAGGGGGGGAGACCCAGTACTTC - TRBJ2-5 - TRBV11-2
CASSYTTFGEQFF TGTGCCAGCAGTTACACTACTTTCGGGGAGCAGTTCTTC - TRBJ2-1 - TRBV6-5
CASRRGLRNEQFF TGCGCCAGCCGCAGGGGGCTCAGGAATGAGCAGTTCTTC once TRBJ2-1 TRBD1 TRBV5-1
CASSMAGPGELFF TGTGCCAGCAGCATGGCAGGTCCCGGGGAGCTGTTTTTT - TRBJ2-2 - TRBV5-4
CSASSAQGLYEQYF TGCAGTGCTAGTTCAGCCCAGGGCTTATACGAGCAGTACTTC - TRBJ2-7 - TRBV20-1
CACTGQVNTEAFF TGTGCCTGTACCGGACAGGTGAACACTGAAGCTTTCTTT - TRBJ1-1 TRBD1 TRBV30
CASSYLGGNEQFF TGTGCCAGCAGCTACTTAGGGGGCAATGAGCAGTTCTTC - TRBJ2-1 - TRBV7-3
CASSPGAQLNEKLFF TGTGCCAGCAGTCCAGGCGCTCAGTTGAATGAAAAACTGTTTTTT - TRBJ1-4 - TRBV2
CASEGQGGQPQHF TGTGCTAGTGAGGGCCAGGGAGGTCAGCCCCAGCATTTT - TRBJ1-5 - TRBV12-5
CASSTGLAGEQFF TGTGCCAGCAGCACCGGACTAGCGGGGGAGCAGTTCTTC - TRBJ2-1 TRBD2 TRBV7-2
CASSDPWATGVQPQHF TGTGCCAGCAGTGACCCATGGGCCACAGGGGTTCAGCCCCAGCATTTT - TRBJ1-5 TRBD1 TRBV6-1
CSVAEGATNSPLHF TGCAGCGTCGCGGAAGGGGCCACAAATTCACCCCTCCACTTT - TRBJ1-6 - TRBV29-1
CASRIGRGPYYEQYF TGTGCCAGCAGGATCGGGCGGGGACCCTATTACGAGCAGTACTTC - TRBJ2-7 - TRBV28
CASSRPGETQYF TGTGCCAGCAGCCGGCCGGGGGAGACCCAGTACTTC - TRBJ2-5 - TRBV7-9
CASSLGQGVYEQYF TGCGCCAGCAGCTTGGGCCAGGGTGTCTACGAGCAGTACTTC - TRBJ2-7 - TRBV5-1
CASSLRASGGINEQFF TGTGCCAGCAGCTTAAGGGCTAGCGGGGGAATTAATGAGCAGTTCTTC - TRBJ2-1 TRBD2 TRBV11-1
CASRVGEGVTGELFF TGTGCCAGCAGGGTGGGGGAGGGCGTCACCGGGGAGCTGTTTTTT - TRBJ2-2 TRBD2 TRBV27
CATSSALPAEDEQYF TGTGCCACCAGCAGCGCCCTCCCTGCCGAGGACGAGCAGTACTTC - TRBJ2-7 - TRBV15
CASSSLSSNTEAFF TGTGCCAGCAGCTCGCTTTCGAGTAACACTGAAGCTTTCTTT - TRBJ1-1 - TRBV5-8
CASSQEAGRGRAEAFF TGTGCCAGCAGCCAAGAGGCCGGACGAGGGAGGGCTGAAGCTTTCTTT - TRBJ1-1 - TRBV3-1/TRBV3-2
CASGSGPGTGDEQYF TGTGCCAGCGGGTCAGGACCCGGGACAGGGGACGAGCAGTACTTC - TRBJ2-7 TRBD1 TRBV28
CASSVGTAYGYTF TGTGCCAGCAGCGTCGGGACAGCCTATGGCTACACCTTC - TRBJ1-2 TRBD1 TRBV7-2
CASSTTPVGNQPQHF TGTGCCAGTAGCACGACACCCGTTGGTAATCAGCCCCAGCATTTT - TRBJ1-5 - TRBV19
CASSLPGQGYEQYF TGTGCCAGCAGTTTACCCGGACAGGGCTACGAGCAGTACTTC - TRBJ2-7 TRBD1 TRBV28
CASGRDTAFEKLFF TGTGCTAGTGGCCGGGACACAGCCTTTGAAAAACTGTTTTTT - TRBJ1-4 - TRBV12-5
CASSLSGTVDYSNQPQHF TGTGCCAGCAGTTTGTCCGGGACAGTAGACTATAGCAATCAGCCCCAGCATTTT - TRBJ1-5 TRBD1 TRBV27
CASSQDRQGPQPQHF TGTGCCAGCAGCCAAGATCGACAGGGCCCTCAGCCCCAGCATTTT - TRBJ1-5 TRBD1 TRBV3-1/TRBV3-2
CASSLEGSDIQYF TGCGCCAGCAGCTTGGAAGGTAGCGACATTCAGTACTTC - TRBJ2-4 - TRBV5-1